This T cell receptor (beta chain) was recovered during a study of OX40 agonist ivuxolimab in advanced cancers. About the research overall: Participants, 80% to 90% male, averaged approximately 56 years of age, ranging from about 23 to 79. Regarding the study as a whole: Average numbers of expanded clones were greater in CD8+ T cells than in CD4+.

About this clone itself: Its antigen is still unknown.

On cycle 4 day 1 and cycle 7 day 1, as well as at baseline, blood was sampled. Germline V gene sequence: CDR1 SGHRS, CDR2 YFSETQ. The CDR3 is 13 residues long. Trimming removed 3 bases from V and 1 base from J, with 7 bases in between. Here immunoSEQ multiplex PCR was the method, and the copy in TCRdb shows in-frame clones only, minus some. The table records about 79,000 clones, over 75% of them present only once. The source material was CD4+ or CD8+ T cells sorted from blood, sampled in a trial of the OX40 agonist ivuxolimab. The receptor's source is an adult with an advanced solid tumor such as melanoma, head and neck, liver or kidney cancer. The chain links TRBV5-1 to TRBJ1-2; D is ambiguous. The CDR3 sequence: CASSYGFNYGYTF. CDR3 DNA sequence: TGCGCCAGCAGCTACGGGTTTAACTATGGCTACACCTTC. The whole variable domain, filled in from reference TRBV5-1 and TRBJ1-2, reads KAGVTQTPRYLIKTRGQQVTLSCSPISGHRSVSWYQQTPGQGLQFLFEYFSETQRNKGNFPGRFSGRQFSNSRSEMNVSTLELGDSALYLCASSYGFNYGYTFGSGTRLTVV.